This TCR beta chain was retrieved from a study of blood T cell repertoires in COVID-19. The assay was immunoSEQ multiplex PCR, and TCRdb's table has in-frame clones only and misses some. The sample lists 140,000 to 150,000 clones; over 70% were seen once. The CDR3 totals 15 residues. V was cut by 5 bases and J by 3 bases, with 16 bases left in between. The germline CDR1 and CDR2 sequences are KGHDR and SFDVKD. The sequence was obtained from a man at least 80 years old with acute or convalescent COVID-19. V and J are TRBV24-1 and TRBJ2-7; TRBD1 might be the D (6 bases). Sequencing used peripheral blood. The CDR3 DNA follows: TGTGCCACCAGTGCCCCTACAGGGTACGGCTACGAGCAGTACTTC. Amino acid sequence: CATSAPTGYGYEQYF.